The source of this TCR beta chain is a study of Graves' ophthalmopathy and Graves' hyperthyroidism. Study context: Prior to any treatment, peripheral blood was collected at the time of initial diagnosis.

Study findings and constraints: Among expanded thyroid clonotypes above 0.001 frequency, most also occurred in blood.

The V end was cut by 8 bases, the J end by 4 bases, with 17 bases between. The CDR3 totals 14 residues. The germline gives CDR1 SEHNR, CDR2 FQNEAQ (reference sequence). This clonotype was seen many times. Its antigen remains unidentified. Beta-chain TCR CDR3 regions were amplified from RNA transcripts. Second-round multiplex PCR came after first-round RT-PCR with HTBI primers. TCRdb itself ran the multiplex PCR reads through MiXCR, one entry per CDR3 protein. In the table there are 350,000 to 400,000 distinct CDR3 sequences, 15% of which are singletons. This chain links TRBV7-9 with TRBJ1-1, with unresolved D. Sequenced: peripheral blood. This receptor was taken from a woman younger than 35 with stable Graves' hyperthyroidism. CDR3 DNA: TGTGCCAGCTCTATGATAGGCCTGGGCACTGAAGCTTTCTTT. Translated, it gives CASSMIGLGTEAFF.